Each of the 26 T cell receptor beta chains below was sequenced from the same sample in a study of CD4+ T cells in melanoma. This table comes from immunoSEQ multiplex PCR, and its TCRdb copy is limited to in-frame clones, with some not included. Found here are roughly 10,000 clones, roughly three fifths of them singletons; the top ten hold around a quarter. The sequenced material came from cells from a culture (not recorded whether cultured in vitro). Receptors were obtained from a human donor with melanoma.

This clone has a handful of counts. The V and J genes are TRBV5-1 and TRBJ1-2; possibly TRBD1 for D (5 bases). The CDR3 is made up of 14 amino acids. Germline CDR1 SGHRS, CDR2 YFSETQ. V lost 2 bases and J lost 7, with 15 bases in between. The CDR3 sequence is CASSLEIGARGYTF. The CDR3 nucleotides read TGCGCCAGCAGCTTAGAGATCGGGGCCCGTGGCTACACCTTC.

V gene TRBV10-1 combines with J gene TRBJ1-1; 7 positions match TRBD1. Looked up from germline, CDR1 is WNHNN and CDR2 is SYGVQD (reference sequence). The ends lost 4 bases at V and 2 bases at J; junction bases unmatched: 10. This CDR3 region has 16 residues. The CDR3 bases are TGCGCCAGCAGTGCAGGGGACAAAGGGGGCAACACTGAAGCTTTCTTT. Translated: CASSAGDKGGNTEAFF.

V and J are TRBV5-4 and TRBJ1-3, with D maybe TRBD1 (5 bases). CDR3 size: 15 residues. The V end lost 4 bases, the J end lost 1 base, and 12 bases lay between the germline ends. Germline lookup yields CDR1 SGHNT and CDR2 YYREEE (reference sequence). The CDR3 loop reads CASSAPTGSGNTIYF. The CDR3, as DNA: TGTGCCAGCAGCGCCCCTACAGGTTCTGGAAACACCATATATTTT.

The genes are TRBV6-5 and TRBJ1-5; TRBD1 agrees at 11 bases. The CDR3 length is 14 residues. The germline CDR1 and CDR2 sequences are MNHEY and SVGAGI. V was pared by 6 bases and J by 7 bases, with 5 bases of the junction left unmatched. CDR3 in amino acids: CASSRTGGRQPQHF. The CDR3, as DNA: TGTGCCAGCAGCAGGACAGGGGGCCGCCAGCCCCAGCATTTT.

V is TRBV5-4 and J is TRBJ2-5; 9 bases are shared with TRBD2. This CDR3 comprises 16 residues. The J segment lost 1 base and the V segment lost 1 base, leaving 5 bases of the junction unmatched. Germline V gene lookup returns CDR1 SGHNT and CDR2 YYREEE (reference sequence). DNA of the CDR3: TGTGCCAGCAGCTTGTCCCCAGCGGGGGGCCAAGAGACCCAGTACTTC. Its protein product is CASSLSPAGGQETQYF.

This clone was observed a few times. The V and J genes are TRBV10-1 and TRBJ1-2, with TRBD1 as a possible D gene (5 bases). CDR1 is WNHNN, CDR2 SYGVQD, per germline (reference sequence). The V gene lost 3 bases and the J gene lost 10 bases, with 15 bases spanning the gap. There are 13 residues in the CDR3. The chain's CDR3 is CASSDAGYKDYTF. CDR3 coding DNA: TGCGCCAGCAGTGACGCAGGGTATAAGGACTACACCTTC.

The gene calls are TRBV7-9 and TRBJ2-5, with D unresolved. The ends were cut back, 1 base at V and 6 bases at J, with 6 bases in the middle. The length of the CDR3 is 12 residues. Germline CDR1 is SEHNR and CDR2 is FQNEAQ (reference sequence). CDR3: CASSLDFQTQYF. In nucleotides, the CDR3 is TGTGCCAGCAGCTTAGATTTTCAGACCCAGTACTTC. Variable domain in full (rest from reference TRBV7-9 and TRBJ2-5): DTGVSQNPRHKITKRGQNVTFRCDPISEHNRLYWYRQTLGQGPEFLTYFQNEAQLEKSRLLSDRFSAERPKGSFSTLEIQRTEQGDSAMYLCASSLDFQTQYFGPGTRLLVL.

The V gene is TRBV5-1, the J gene TRBJ2-2; D gene unclear. CDR1 and CDR2 from the germline V gene are SGHRS and YFSETQ. V lost 6 bases and J lost 1, with 4 bases in between. The CDR3 runs 12 residues. The CDR3 reads CASTQNTGELFF. In DNA form, the CDR3 reads TGCGCCAGCACCCAGAACACCGGGGAGCTGTTTTTT. The whole variable domain, remainder taken from reference TRBV5-1 and TRBJ2-2, is KAGVTQTPRYLIKTRGQQVTLSCSPISGHRSVSWYQQTPGQGLQFLFEYFSETQRNKGNFPGRFSGRQFSNSRSEMNVSTLELGDSALYLCASTQNTGELFFGEGSRLTVL.

The chain joins TRBV5-6 to TRBJ2-1; the D is unclear. Trimming removed 0 bases at V and 7 bases at J, with 17 bases between. The CDR3 contains 16 residues. Germline V gene sequence: CDR1 SGHDT, CDR2 YYEEEE. CDR3 residues: CASSLADAAPRNEQFF. For the CDR3, the DNA is TGTGCCAGCAGCTTGGCCGACGCGGCCCCGCGGAATGAGCAGTTCTTC.

The table lists this clone with a few counts. J is TRBJ1-5 and V is TRBV7-9, with 7 bases aligning to TRBD1. V lost 6 bases to trimming and J lost 5 bases; unmatched junction nucleotides: 4. The germline V gene has CDR1 SEHNR and CDR2 FQNEAQ (reference sequence). The CDR3 loop spans 13 amino acids. In nucleotides, the CDR3 is TGTGCCAGCAGTCGGGACAGCCATCAGCCCCAGCATTTT. Protein sequence: CASSRDSHQPQHF.

The chain joins TRBV23-1 to TRBJ1-3; D call uncertain. TRBV23-1 is an ORF, and what it does is uncertain. V was cut by 0 bases and J by 4 bases, with 10 bases left in between. This CDR3 region has 15 residues. This CDR3 reads CASSQSGGRGNTIYF. The CDR3 region has the DNA TGCGCCAGCAGTCAATCGGGCGGGAGAGGAAACACCATATATTTT.

This clone was counted a few times. V usage is TRBV7-9 and J usage is TRBJ1-6, with D tentatively TRBD1 (5 bases). V was clipped by 1 base and J by 13 bases, with 14 bases between them. Germline V lookup: CDR1 SEHNR, CDR2 FQNEAQ (reference sequence). The CDR3 totals 14 residues. The CDR3 sequence: CASSLGDGAHPLHF. The CDR3 DNA reads as TGTGCCAGCAGCTTAGGGGACGGAGCTCATCCCCTCCACTTT.

V usage is TRBV5-1 and J usage is TRBJ2-3; weak D call: TRBD2 (6 bases). Trimming stripped 5 bases from V and 8 bases from J, with 21 bases between. The CDR3 runs to 15 residues. Germline V lookup: CDR1 SGHRS, CDR2 YFSETQ. CDR3 in DNA: TGCGCCAGCAGTTCGGGGGTAGACGTACCAGGTACGCAGTATTTT. It encodes CASSSGVDVPGTQYF.

This clone was seen more than once but under ten times. The rearrangement uses TRBV15 and TRBJ2-1, with a possible D match to TRBD1 (6 bases). V was pared by 1 base and J by 4 bases, with 11 bases between. Germline assignment: CDR1 LNHNV and CDR2 YYDKDF (reference sequence). The CDR3 is 15 residues long. CDR3 amino acids: CATSRVTGPYNEQFF. DNA for the CDR3: TGTGCCACCAGCAGAGTGACAGGTCCTTACAATGAGCAGTTCTTC.

There are a few counts of this clone. The chain has TRBV29-1 and TRBJ2-7; D might be TRBD2 (7 bases). Germline assignment: CDR1 SQVTM and CDR2 ANQGSEA. V was pared by 6 bases and J by 4 bases, with 16 bases between. CDR3 size: 13 residues. The CDR3 reads CSVIRGAGYEQYF. The DNA of the CDR3 is TGCAGCGTCATCCGGGGGGCCGGTTACGAGCAGTACTTC.

V is TRBV7-9 and J is TRBJ2-1; 8 nucleotides align to TRBD1. CDR1 SEHNR and CDR2 FQNEAQ come from the germline V gene (reference sequence). The junction had 5 bases not matched to a gene; V was cut back by 1 base and J by 6 bases. There are 15 residues in the CDR3. The CDR3, as DNA: TGTGCCAGCAGCTTAGGCCAGGGGGCCAGCAATGAGCAGTTCTTC. The encoded protein is CASSLGQGASNEQFF.

This chain connects TRBV5-6 to TRBJ2-2; D is unclear. Between the trimmed V and J ends, which lost 2 bases and 2 bases, there was a span of 10 bases. CDR1 and CDR2 from the germline V gene are SGHDT and YYEEEE. The CDR3 runs 15 residues. As DNA, the CDR3 is TGTGCCAGCAGCTTAGTACAGAGTAACACCGGGGAGCTGTTTTTT. Translation gives CASSLVQSNTGELFF.

The gene calls are TRBV6-5 and TRBJ2-3; 11 nucleotides line up with TRBD2. With 1 base clipped from V and 5 bases from J, the junction kept 2 bases outside the gene matches. Germline assignment: CDR1 MNHEY and CDR2 SVGAGI. The CDR3 has 15 residues. The CDR3 DNA reads TGTGCCAGCAGTTACTTAGCGGGGGGGGAAGATACGCAGTATTTT. It encodes CASSYLAGGEDTQYF.

V is TRBV4-1 and J is TRBJ2-7; D might be TRBD1 or TRBD2, each matching 7 bases. The CDR3 runs to 19 residues. From germline, CDR1 is MGHRA and CDR2 YSYEKL. The ends were cut back, 4 bases at V and 0 bases at J, with 25 bases in the middle. The CDR3 DNA is TGCGCCAGCAGCCCCTGGGGGGGAAGGGGGCGTGAAATCTCCTACGAGCAGTACTTC. It specifies CASSPWGGRGREISYEQYF.

V is TRBV4-2 and J is TRBJ2-6; D ambiguous. The CDR3 loop spans 15 amino acids. Germline V lookup: CDR1 LGHNA, CDR2 YNFKEQ. Trimming took off 2 bases at V and 0 bases at J, with 5 bases between the two ends. CDR3 sequence reads: CASSQILSGANVLTF. CDR3 DNA: TGTGCCAGCAGCCAAATCCTCTCTGGGGCCAACGTCCTGACTTTC.

V and J are TRBV30 and TRBJ2-5, with D uncertain. The V and J ends lost 5 bases and 1 base respectively, with 11 bases between them. CDR1 is GTSNPN and CDR2 is SVGIG in the germline V gene (reference sequence). This CDR3 comprises 13 residues. The CDR3 bases are TGTGCCTGGGCACGAGGCCTCCAAGAGACCCAGTACTTC. Amino acids: CAWARGLQETQYF. Filled out from reference TRBV30 and TRBJ2-5, the complete variable domain reads SQTIHQWPATLVQPVGSPLSLECTVEGTSNPNLYWYRQAAGRGLQLLFYSVGIGQISSEVPQNLSASRPQDRQFILSSKKLLLSDSGFYLCAWARGLQETQYFGPGTRLLVL.

The J gene is TRBJ2-2, the V gene TRBV5-1, with 7 bases lining up with TRBD1. The ends lost 4 bases at V and 5 bases at J; junction bases unmatched: 5. The CDR3 runs to 14 residues. The germline V gene has CDR1 SGHRS and CDR2 YFSETQ. The CDR3 DNA reads TGCGCCAGCAGCGGGACAGCCGGTACCGGGGAGCTGTTTTTT. It encodes CASSGTAGTGELFF. The whole variable domain, filled in from reference TRBV5-1 and TRBJ2-2, reads KAGVTQTPRYLIKTRGQQVTLSCSPISGHRSVSWYQQTPGQGLQFLFEYFSETQRNKGNFPGRFSGRQFSNSRSEMNVSTLELGDSALYLCASSGTAGTGELFFGEGSRLTVL.

This clone was recorded a few times. J is TRBJ2-3 and V is TRBV11-2, with D tentatively TRBD1 (6 bases). Germline assignment: CDR1 SGHAT and CDR2 FQNNGV. The CDR3 is 13 residues long. Between the trimmed V and J ends, which lost 1 base and 5 bases, there was a span of 7 bases. This CDR3 reads CASSLVRGDTQYF. DNA of the CDR3: TGTGCCAGCAGCTTAGTCAGGGGAGATACGCAGTATTTT.

The V call is TRBV9, the J call TRBJ1-4; perhaps TRBD1 as D (5 bases). V was cut by 5 bases and J by 8 bases, with 10 bases left in between. CDR3 size: 12 residues. Germline V gene lookup returns CDR1 SGDLS and CDR2 YYNGEE. The CDR3 DNA follows: TGTGCCAGCAGTCGGGACGGGGAAAAACTGTTTTTT. This sequence encodes CASSRDGEKLFF.

The chain carries TRBV6-5 and TRBJ2-4; weak D call: TRBD1 (5 bases). The ends were cut back, 2 bases at V and 6 bases at J, with 8 bases in the middle. The germline CDR1 and CDR2 sequences are MNHEY and SVGAGI. This CDR3 contains 13 residues. The CDR3 reads CASSYVQGNIQYF. In DNA, the CDR3 is TGTGCCAGCAGTTACGTCCAGGGAAACATTCAGTACTTC.

The chain has TRBV5-1 and TRBJ2-1; TRBD2 agrees at 9 bases. The length of the CDR3 is 15 residues. The germline CDR1 and CDR2 sequences are SGHRS and YFSETQ. The V segment lost 3 bases and the J segment 3 bases; nucleotides outside the gene matches: 4. For the CDR3, the DNA is TGCGCCAGCAGCTCGCGGGGGGGCGACTACAATGAGCAGTTCTTC. It is translated as CASSSRGGDYNEQFF.